This T cell receptor beta chain was obtained from a study of post-analysis software for immune sequencing data. Points from the study as a whole: Roughly 5 TRBV segments, TRBV5-6, TRBV5-1 and TRBV20-1 among them, were found more frequent in patients than controls.

Notes on this clonotype: What it binds is not known.

Every TCR beta cDNA library bore unique molecular identifiers. TCRdb re-derived calls from the PCR reads in MiXCR, one entry per CDR3 protein. There are hundreds of thousands of distinct CDR3 sequences in the sample; roughly 50% occur only once, and approximately 4.3% lies in the top ten. The germline V gene encodes CDR1 DFQATT and CDR2 SNEGSKA (reference sequence). The CDR3 is 12 amino acids. The V end lost 6 bases, the J end lost 7 bases, and 15 bases lay between the germline ends. The V and J genes are TRBV20-1 and TRBJ1-2, with D uncertain. The sequence came from a girl aged 10 to 17 with multiple sclerosis. Sequencing was done on a sample of blood. CDR3 in amino acids: CSAWTAFSGYTF. CDR3 nucleotides: TGCAGTGCATGGACGGCTTTCTCTGGCTACACCTTC.